This TCR beta chain comes out of a study of blood T cell repertoires in COVID-19. Across the study: The study drew acute and convalescent COVID-19 samples from the United States, Italy and Spain. T cells, B-cell-depleted T cells, or PBMCs provided the cDNA or gDNA that served as material.

As originally analysed: From reference gene primer amplification, estimates of nucleated cell counts were derived. Sequencing was performed with immunoSEQ multiplex PCR; in TCRdb, only in-frame clones are kept and a portion is missing. V, J and clone size reflect that table, while D and trimming were determined from the DNA. The table lists a few hundred thousand clones, 85% of them singletons. The V gene lost 10 bases and the J gene lost 3 bases, with 19 bases spanning the gap. Germline CDR1 is ENHRY and CDR2 is SYGVKD. CDR3 size: 14 residues. The V gene is TRBV10-3, the J gene TRBJ2-7; possibly TRBD2 for D (5 bases). The source material was peripheral blood. This clonotype was sampled from a woman aged 18 to 35 with acute or convalescent COVID-19. The CDR3 here is CATRGNERDYEQYF. The CDR3 nucleotides read TGTGCCACTCGCGGCAATGAGAGGGACTACGAGCAGTACTTC.